These 22 T cell receptor beta chains were all obtained from the same sample, sequenced in a study of shared clonotypes between healthy human individuals (dated by TCRdb to the early 2020s). Library preparation was by the immunoSEQ multiplex PCR assay. The source is immuneACCESS, and TCRdb retained only in-frame sequences with V and J called. Part of the clones is not carried over; for the studies checked, unresolved V genes explain less than half of this, and the remainder is unexplained. The sample records approximately 530,000 clones, roughly 95% of which are singletons. About 0.06% of the sample comes from the top ten. Sequenced material: naive CD4+ T cells sorted from blood. Explained via the paper, the cell subset or site label denotes: CD45RA+ positively selected. These receptors all come from a woman aged 25 to 39 in good health.

With respect to this clone: The sample has other DNA sequences that encode this CDR3 too. The V gene is TRBV5-1, the J gene TRBJ1-5; D is uncertain. There are 15 residues in the CDR3. The germline CDR1 and CDR2 sequences are SGHRS and YFSETQ. Trimming stripped 0 bases from V and 0 bases from J, with 7 bases between. The DNA of the CDR3 is TGCGCCAGCAGCTTGGACGGATATAGCAATCAGCCCCAGCATTTT. It translates to CASSLDGYSNQPQHF. Together with reference TRBV5-1 and TRBJ1-5, the CDR3 gives the full variable domain: KAGVTQTPRYLIKTRGQQVTLSCSPISGHRSVSWYQQTPGQGLQFLFEYFSETQRNKGNFPGRFSGRQFSNSRSEMNVSTLELGDSALYLCASSLDGYSNQPQHFGDGTRLSIL.

J is TRBJ2-7 and V is TRBV10-2, with TRBD2 as a possible D gene (5 bases). The CDR3 consists of 18 residues. The germline V gene encodes CDR1 WSHSY and CDR2 SAAADI. V gave up 3 bases and J gave up 7 bases, with 28 bases separating them. CDR3 sequence: CASSDIASATPPIGEQYF. For the CDR3, the DNA is TGCGCCAGCAGTGACATAGCGTCGGCCACCCCCCCCATTGGGGAGCAGTACTTC.

In the case of this clone: The same CDR3 can be traced to other DNA sequences in this sample. V is TRBV28 and J is TRBJ1-1, with a possible D match to TRBD1 (6 bases). Germline V gene sequence: CDR1 MDHEN, CDR2 SYDVKM. This CDR3 has 13 amino acids. The ends were cut back, 6 bases at V and 4 bases at J, with 12 bases in the middle. This CDR3 is CASRSRGGTEAFF. The CDR3 region has the DNA TGTGCCAGCAGGTCCAGGGGCGGCACTGAAGCTTTCTTT.

This rearrangement joins TRBV12-5 to TRBJ1-2; 8 bases match TRBD1. The CDR3 has 17 residues. Germline V gives CDR1 LGHNT, CDR2 FRNRAP. V dropped 2 bases and J dropped 4; count of bases not matched to a gene: 12. CDR3 region: CASGLRAGGGLVYGYTF. The CDR3 coding sequence is TGTGCTAGTGGTTTGAGGGCAGGGGGCGGACTGGTCTATGGCTACACCTTC. Full variable domain (remainder filled in from reference TRBV12-5 and TRBJ1-2): DARVTQTPRHKVTEMGQEVTMRCQPILGHNTVFWYRQTMMQGLELLAYFRNRAPLDDSGMPKDRFSAEMPDATLATLKIQPSEPRDSAVYFCASGLRAGGGLVYGYTFGSGTRLTVV.

This chain joins TRBV6-5 and TRBJ2-7; D is tentatively TRBD1 or TRBD2 (6 bases each). Trimming stripped 6 bases from V and 5 bases from J, with 17 bases between. Germline CDR1 MNHEY, CDR2 SVGAGI. The CDR3 runs to 14 residues. CDR3 coding DNA: TGTGCCAGCAGCCCCTCGGGGGCGCGGAACGAGCAGTACTTC. Protein sequence: CASSPSGARNEQYF.

The chain links TRBV19 to TRBJ1-2, with 8 bases aligning to TRBD1. The germline CDR1 and CDR2 sequences are LNHDA and SQIVND (reference sequence). CDR3 size: 14 residues. The V segment lost 4 bases and the J segment 4 bases; nucleotides outside the gene matches: 5. This chain's CDR3 is CASSTVQGGYGYTF. The CDR3 DNA follows: TGTGCCAGTAGTACGGTACAGGGGGGCTATGGCTACACCTTC.

The genes are TRBV6-1 and TRBJ1-2, with 11 nucleotides matching TRBD1. Losses at the gene ends were 6 bases for V and 5 bases for J; bases not matched to a gene: 5. The CDR3 sequence is 14 residues long. Germline CDR1 and CDR2: MNHNS and SASEGT. DNA for the CDR3: TGTGCCAGCAGCGGGACAGGGGGAGGGTATGGCTACACCTTC. Amino acids: CASSGTGGGYGYTF.

The gene calls are TRBV9 and TRBJ2-1; 7 positions agree with TRBD2. Losses at the gene ends were 3 bases for V and 7 bases for J; bases not matched to a gene: 13. CDR3 length equals 16 residues. Per germline, CDR1 SGDLS and CDR2 YYNGEE. The CDR3 loop reads CASSAGAGRGGNEQFF. The CDR3 nucleotides read TGTGCCAGCAGCGCGGGAGCGGGACGCGGGGGAAATGAGCAGTTCTTC.

The V gene is TRBV21-1, the J gene TRBJ2-3; the table's D gene call, TRBD2, was not cross checked with the DNA. TRBV21-1 counts as a pseudogene. The CDR3 extends over 14 amino acids. CDR3 sequence: CASRSGLAGDTQYF. In nucleotides, the CDR3 is TGTGCCAGCAGATCGGGACTAGCGGGAGATACGCAGTATTTT.

This chain uses TRBV28 with TRBJ2-7; 8 positions match TRBD2. V was pared by 3 bases and J by 7 bases, with 14 bases of the junction left unmatched. Germline assignment: CDR1 MDHEN and CDR2 SYDVKM. CDR3 size: 16 residues. The CDR3 DNA is TGTGCCAGCAGTTTTTCCCCGGCGGGAGGCCTTCGGGAGCAGTACTTC. It specifies CASSFSPAGGLREQYF.

CDR3 bases: TGTGCCAGCAGCGTAGATCCCTACGAGCAGTACTTC. It codes for CASSVDPYEQYF. V gene TRBV5-6 combines with J gene TRBJ2-7, with D uncertain. CDR1 is SGHDT, CDR2 YYEEEE, per germline. Trimming left V 4 bases short and J 2 bases short, with 7 bases between. This CDR3 has 12 amino acids.

V is TRBV2 and J is TRBJ2-7; possible D gene TRBD2, 5 bases. This CDR3 contains 13 residues. Germline loops: CDR1 SNHLY, CDR2 FYNNEI. Deletions cut 7 bases from V and 6 bases from J, with 16 bases between. The DNA of the CDR3 is TGTGCCAGCACCGTCGGACTCGCAGCCGAGCAGTACTTC. Protein product: CASTVGLAAEQYF.

The chain's CDR3 is CASSISYATSGISTGELFF. As DNA, the CDR3 is TGTGCCAGTAGTATATCTTATGCCACTAGCGGGATATCCACCGGGGAGCTGTTTTTT. The chain combines TRBV19 with TRBJ2-2; the match to TRBD2 covers 10 bases. The V gene end was trimmed by 2 bases and the J gene end by 4 bases; junction bases not matched to a gene: 13. Germline lookup yields CDR1 LNHDA and CDR2 SQIVND (reference sequence). CDR3 length: 19 amino acids.

The V gene is TRBV5-1, the J gene TRBJ2-5; D is uncertain. Trimming pared 2 bases from V and 9 bases from J, leaving 14 bases between. Germline V CDR1 and CDR2: SGHRS, YFSETQ. CDR3 length: 13 amino acids. Here the CDR3 DNA reads TGCGCCAGCAGCTTTGAGGAGTATGCGGCCCAGTACTTC. Protein: CASSFEEYAAQYF.

CDR3 residues: CASSLNRDTIYF. Here the CDR3 DNA reads TGTGCCAGCAGTCTGAATAGGGACACCATATATTTT. The rearrangement links TRBV28 to TRBJ1-3; no firm D call. This CDR3 comprises 12 residues. Trimming pared 5 bases from V and 8 bases from J, leaving 10 bases between. In germline, CDR1 is MDHEN, CDR2 SYDVKM.

The chain couples TRBV9 to TRBJ1-1; D is perhaps TRBD1 (5 bases). V lost 5 bases, J lost 1 base, and 9 bases lay in between. The CDR3 totals 13 residues. Germline loops: CDR1 SGDLS, CDR2 YYNGEE. The CDR3 DNA follows: TGTGCCAGCAGGGGGGTCGGGAACACTGAAGCTTTCTTT. The encoded protein is CASRGVGNTEAFF. The whole variable domain, remainder taken from reference TRBV9 and TRBJ1-1, is DSGVTQTPKHLITATGQRVTLRCSPRSGDLSVYWYQQSLDQGLQFLIQYYNGEERAKGNILERFSAQQFPDLHSELNLSSLELGDSALYFCASRGVGNTEAFFGQGTRLTVV.

The chain carries TRBV2 and TRBJ2-5; 7 nucleotides align to TRBD1. Germline V gives CDR1 SNHLY, CDR2 FYNNEI. The CDR3 has 20 residues. V trimming: 4 bases; J trimming: 5 bases; junction bases outside the gene matches: 25. The CDR3 DNA sequence: TGTGCCAGCAGTGGACCGGGAACAGGGGTCCGCAATAGGAGTCGGGAGACCCAGTACTTC. The encoded protein is CASSGPGTGVRNRSRETQYF.

The chain carries TRBV19 and TRBJ2-7, with 8 nucleotides matching TRBD1. Germline trimming cut 6 bases from V and 6 bases from J; bases unmatched to any gene: 7. Germline V gene lookup returns CDR1 LNHDA and CDR2 SQIVND (reference sequence). The CDR3 spans 13 residues. The CDR3 here is CASSPDRVGEQYF. Written as DNA, the CDR3 is TGTGCCAGTAGCCCGGACAGGGTTGGCGAGCAGTACTTC.

The chain combines TRBV6-5 with TRBJ2-7; the match to TRBD2 covers 8 bases. Per germline, CDR1 MNHEY and CDR2 SVGAGI. This CDR3 is 16 amino acids long. The V segment lost 0 bases and the J segment 3 bases; nucleotides outside the gene matches: 7. For the CDR3, the DNA is TGTGCCAGCAGTTACTCCGGGGCTAGCGGGTTCTACGAGCAGTACTTC. Encoded protein: CASSYSGASGFYEQYF.

V gene TRBV28 combines with J gene TRBJ1-2; a possible D gene is TRBD1 (6 bases). V lost 3 bases to trimming and J lost 3 bases, with 14 bases between them. CDR1 and CDR2 (germline): MDHEN, SYDVKM. The length of the CDR3 is 15 residues. Here the CDR3 DNA reads TGTGCCAGCAGTTTGGGGGGGGCGAGGTACTATGGCTACACCTTC. It encodes CASSLGGARYYGYTF.

The J gene is TRBJ2-7, the V gene TRBV28; 9 nucleotides line up with TRBD1. Trimming at V came to 3 bases and at J to 4 bases, leaving 7 bases not matched to a gene. Germline values: CDR1 MDHEN, CDR2 SYDVKM. The CDR3 has 15 residues. CDR3 sequence: CASSFLGTGPYEQYF. The DNA of the CDR3 is TGTGCCAGCAGTTTCCTAGGGACAGGGCCGTACGAGCAGTACTTC.

The chain joins TRBV11-2 to TRBJ2-3, with 14 bases fitting TRBD2. Trimming cost V 5 bases and J 6 bases; bases outside gene matches: 13. This CDR3 has 18 residues. Per germline, CDR1 SGHAT and CDR2 FQNNGV. For the CDR3, the DNA is TGTGCCAGCAGCGCACCCGGACGGACTAGCGGGAGGCCGGATACGCAGTATTTT. Protein product: CASSAPGRTSGRPDTQYF.